The clone carrying this T cell receptor (beta chain) was recorded a few times. The target antigen is unknown. The data stem from a study of blood T cells in healthy people across ages. Notes on the study in general: Age advanced and TCR beta diversity per million T cells fell, roughly linearly.

Germline values: CDR1 MDHEN, CDR2 SYDVKM. Trimming cost V 8 bases and J 3 bases, with 11 bases left between them. The CDR3 totals 13 residues. The use of a sample-barcoded 5' primer and a J-beta primer mix characterized a second PCR of 7 to 11 cycles. From each sample, at least 2.5 million paired-end reads containing CDR3 were obtained. TCRdb recomputed calls from the 5' RACE reads with MiXCR, one row per CDR3 protein. The sample contains about 640,000 distinct CDR3 sequences, about 54% of which appear only once. The genes are TRBV28 and TRBJ2-1, with TRBD2 as a possible D gene (6 bases). The clonotype was recovered from a man aged 60 to 69 in good health. Sequenced: blood. CDR3 nucleotide sequence: TGTGCCAGCGGGACTGCTGGCTACAATGAGCAGTTCTTC. This codes for CASGTAGYNEQFF.